At least ten counts were recorded for the clone carrying this TCR beta chain. Its antigen is still unknown. V was clipped by 3 bases and J by 11 bases, with 14 bases between them. This CDR3 is built from 13 residues. Germline V gene lookup returns CDR1 DFQATT and CDR2 SNEGSKA (reference sequence). Unique molecular identifiers were added to individual cDNA molecules. One entry per CDR3 protein, called by TCRdb with MiXCR from the 5' RACE reads. This table holds 25,000 to 35,000 distinct CDR3 sequences, around 7% found once. The sample is drawn from a study of early T cells in non-severe SARS-CoV-2 infection. Study information: The sequenced material was bulk RNA from unsorted whole blood, and its chains were unpaired.

Study-wide findings and caveats: Clonotype matching in VDJdb favored anti-spike CD8 responses and did not capture private and CD4 specificities.

The receptor was derived from an adult who was a healthcare worker with PCR-confirmed SARS-CoV-2 infection or an uninfected control (not recorded which). The chain has TRBV20-1 and TRBJ1-6, with a possible D match to TRBD1 (5 bases). The sample taken for sequencing was whole blood. The CDR3 nucleotides read TGCAGTGCTAGCCGGGGGAACGGAGCACCCCTCCACTTT. Translation gives CSASRGNGAPLHF.